This entry is about one TCR beta chain. Its binding antigen is unknown. Base quality data are lacking; no much larger clone is found one base away. The sample was run on an Illumina NovaSeq 6000. TCRalpha and TCRbeta cDNA libraries were constructed by 5'RACE with constant-segment primers, with sample barcodes and unique molecular identifiers being introduced. RNA was extracted from every sample with Trizol reagent. The libraries were amplified in two PCR steps, and the second step added a second sample barcode and Illumina TruSeq adapters. Sequencing of libraries was performed on an Illumina NovaSeq with 2 x 150 bp paired-end reads. The paper's data handling went like this. Reads were demultiplexed and collapsed into UMI-guided consensus sequences with migec v1.2.7. Using mixcr v2.1.11, UMI consensuses were aligned to TRA and TRB V and J templates and then assembled into clonotypes. A clonotype was counted as expanded or contracted only when both edgeR and NoisET called the clonotype significant, with the noise models trained on biological replicates. For edgeR calls, the cutoffs were a false discovery rate-adjusted p below 0.01 and a log2 fold-change threshold of 1. As an exploratory analysis of dynamics, max-normalized trajectories of the 1000 most abundant clonotypes were examined by PCA with hierarchical clustering. Separately sequenced CD4+ and CD8+ repertoires were used to assign a CD4 or CD8 phenotype to each responding clone. TCRdb redid the processing of the public reads, applying fastp at Q25 and MiXCR, and retained in-frame beta chains. One record per CDR3 amino acid sequence lists the most common genes and DNA. TCRdb's processing, not the authors' own work, is the source of the V and J calls. The sample yields 530,000 or so distinct CDR3 sequences; roughly 17% were counted once. The leading ten clones occupy about 7.5% of the sample.

PBMCs were isolated by Ficoll-Paque density gradient centrifugation. Reading the germline V gene gives CDR1 LGHNA and CDR2 YNFKEQ. The CDR3 spans 16 residues, from the cysteine through the phenylalanine. Only the CDR3 portion is preserved as DNA: 48 bases, with reading frame beginning at the first base. Trimming at the junction amounts to 3 bases on V and 7 bases on J, and the germline ends lie 18 bases apart. This sample was included in a study of T-cell memory formation after mild COVID-19 (dated by TCRdb to about 2021). As for the study more broadly: TCR sequence clusters from the two donors were largely donor specific. In a couple of donors, T-cell clones that expanded and contracted after mild COVID-19 were followed by sequencing TCRalpha and TCRbeta repertoires longitudinally. Two young, previously healthy adult volunteers made up the cohort, one male and one female.

Paper-wide results and their limitations: The detection of some responding clones in pre-infection memory suggests that pre-existing cross-reactive memory T cells joined the SARS-CoV-2 response. Contracting CD4+ clones were located mainly in the CM and EM memory subsets, whereas CD8+ clones were found to be enriched in EMRA. SARS-CoV-2 specificity of the second-wave clones peaking on day 37 was not confirmed. Only two mild cases were covered by the study, and larger cohorts that include severe cases with pre-infection samples were considered necessary. Clones contracting from day 15 to 85 had balanced CD4/CD8 phenotypes, while a second wave expanding from day 15 to 37 was biased towards CD4+.

Sequences were obtained from PBMCs or a T cell subset sorted from them (not recorded which). The chain uses TRBV4-2 and TRBJ1-4, with the D gene not confidently named. The receptor's source is an adult woman who had mild COVID-19 (a few samples of this study predate the infection). The sample titles of this study are shuffled in the database, so cell type and time point are left out; the donor was told from shared clones. CDR3 reads: CASSQLRGGPGEKLFF. The DNA is TGTGCCAGCAGCCAGCTCCGGGGAGGGCCAGGTGAAAAACTGTTTTTT.